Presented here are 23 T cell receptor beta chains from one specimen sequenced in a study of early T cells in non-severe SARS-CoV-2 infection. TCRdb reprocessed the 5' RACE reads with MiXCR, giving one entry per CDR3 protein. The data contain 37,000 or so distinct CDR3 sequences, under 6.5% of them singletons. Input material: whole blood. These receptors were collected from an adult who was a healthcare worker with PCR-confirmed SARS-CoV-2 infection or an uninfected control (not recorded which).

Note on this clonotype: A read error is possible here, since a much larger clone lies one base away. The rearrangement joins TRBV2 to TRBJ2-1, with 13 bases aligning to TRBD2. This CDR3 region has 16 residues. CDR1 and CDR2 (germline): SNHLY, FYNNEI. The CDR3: CASISGLAGVYNEQLF. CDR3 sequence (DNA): TGTGCCAGCATCTCAGGACTAGCGGGAGTCTACAATGAGCAGCTCTTC.

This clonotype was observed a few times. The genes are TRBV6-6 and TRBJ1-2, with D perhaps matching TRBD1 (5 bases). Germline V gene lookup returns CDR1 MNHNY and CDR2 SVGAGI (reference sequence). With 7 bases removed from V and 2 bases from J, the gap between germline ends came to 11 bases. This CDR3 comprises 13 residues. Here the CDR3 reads CASTPDKNYGYTF. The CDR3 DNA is TGTGCCAGCACCCCGGACAAGAACTATGGCTACACCTTC.

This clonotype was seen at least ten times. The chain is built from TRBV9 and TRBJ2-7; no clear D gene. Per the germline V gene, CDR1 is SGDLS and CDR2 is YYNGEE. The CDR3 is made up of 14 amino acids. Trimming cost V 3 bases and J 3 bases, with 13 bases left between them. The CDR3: CASSDGPVGYEQYF. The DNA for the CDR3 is TGTGCCAGCAGCGACGGACCTGTGGGCTACGAGCAGTACTTC.

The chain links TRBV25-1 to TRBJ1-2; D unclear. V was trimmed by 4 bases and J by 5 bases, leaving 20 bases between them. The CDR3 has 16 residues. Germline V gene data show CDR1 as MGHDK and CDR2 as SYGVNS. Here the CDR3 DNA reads TGTGCCAGCAGTGGGGGATCGGCAAAAGGAAATTATGGCTACACCTTC. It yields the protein CASSGGSAKGNYGYTF.

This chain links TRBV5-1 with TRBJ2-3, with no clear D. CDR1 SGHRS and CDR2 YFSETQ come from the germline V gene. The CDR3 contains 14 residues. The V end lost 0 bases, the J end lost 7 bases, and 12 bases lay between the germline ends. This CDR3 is CASSLGVGSNTQYF. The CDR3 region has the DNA TGCGCCAGCAGCTTGGGAGTGGGGTCGAATACGCAGTATTTT.

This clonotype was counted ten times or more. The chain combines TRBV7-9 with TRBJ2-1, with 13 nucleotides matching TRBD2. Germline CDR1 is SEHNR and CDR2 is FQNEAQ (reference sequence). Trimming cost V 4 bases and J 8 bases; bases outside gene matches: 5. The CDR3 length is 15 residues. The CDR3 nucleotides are TGTGCCAGCAGCTCCCGACTAGCGGGAGGTTATGAGCAGTTCTTC. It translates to CASSSRLAGGYEQFF. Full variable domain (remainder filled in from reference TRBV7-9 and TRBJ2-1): DTGVSQNPRHKITKRGQNVTFRCDPISEHNRLYWYRQTLGQGPEFLTYFQNEAQLEKSRLLSDRFSAERPKGSFSTLEIQRTEQGDSAMYLCASSSRLAGGYEQFFGPGTRLTVL.

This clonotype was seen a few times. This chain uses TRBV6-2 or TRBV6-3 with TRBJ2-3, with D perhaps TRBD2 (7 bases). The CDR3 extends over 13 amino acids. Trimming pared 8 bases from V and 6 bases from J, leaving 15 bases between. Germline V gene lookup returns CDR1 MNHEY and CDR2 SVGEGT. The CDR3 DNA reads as TGTGCCAGCCGGGGGGCCTATTCGGATACGCAGTATTTT. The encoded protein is CASRGAYSDTQYF.

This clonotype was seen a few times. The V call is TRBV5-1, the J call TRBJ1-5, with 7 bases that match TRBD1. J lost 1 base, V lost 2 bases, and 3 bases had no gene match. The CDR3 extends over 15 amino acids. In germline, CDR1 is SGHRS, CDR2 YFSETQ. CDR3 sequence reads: CASSLQGNSNQPQHF. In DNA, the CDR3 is TGCGCCAGCAGCTTACAGGGGAACAGCAATCAGCCCCAGCATTTT.

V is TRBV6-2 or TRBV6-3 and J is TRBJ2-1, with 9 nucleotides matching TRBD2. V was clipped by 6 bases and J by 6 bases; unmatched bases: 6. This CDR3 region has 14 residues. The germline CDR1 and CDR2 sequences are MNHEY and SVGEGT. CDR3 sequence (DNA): TGTGCCAGCAGACTCTGGCGGGGGGGCAATGAGCAGTTCTTC. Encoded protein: CASRLWRGGNEQFF.

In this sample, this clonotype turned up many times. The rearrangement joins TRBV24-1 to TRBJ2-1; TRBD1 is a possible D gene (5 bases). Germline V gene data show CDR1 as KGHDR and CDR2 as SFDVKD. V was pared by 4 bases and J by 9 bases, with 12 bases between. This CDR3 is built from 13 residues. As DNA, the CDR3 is TGTGCCACCAGTGAGCTAGGGGCAGGTGAGCAGTTCTTC. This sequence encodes CATSELGAGEQFF.

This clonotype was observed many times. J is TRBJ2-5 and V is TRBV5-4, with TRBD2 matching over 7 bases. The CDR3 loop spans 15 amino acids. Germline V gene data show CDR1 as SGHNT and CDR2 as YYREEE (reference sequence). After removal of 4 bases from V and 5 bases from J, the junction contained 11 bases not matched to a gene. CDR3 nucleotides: TGTGCCAGCAGCGCGAGGACTAGTGGAGGCGAGACCCAGTACTTC. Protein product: CASSARTSGGETQYF.

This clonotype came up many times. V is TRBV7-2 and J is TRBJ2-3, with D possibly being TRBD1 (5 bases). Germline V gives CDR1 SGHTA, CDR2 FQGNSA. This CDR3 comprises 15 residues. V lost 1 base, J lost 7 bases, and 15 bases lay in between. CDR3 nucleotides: TGTGCCAGCAGCTTAGATCAGGGCTGGGCTCATACGCAGTATTTT. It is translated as CASSLDQGWAHTQYF.

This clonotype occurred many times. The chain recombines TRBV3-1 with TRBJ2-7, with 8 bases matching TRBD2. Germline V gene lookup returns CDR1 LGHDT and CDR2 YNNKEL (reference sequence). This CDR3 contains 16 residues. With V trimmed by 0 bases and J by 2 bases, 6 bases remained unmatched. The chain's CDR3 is CASSQEAASGPYEQYF. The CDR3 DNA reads TGTGCCAGCAGCCAAGAAGCGGCTAGCGGGCCCTACGAGCAGTACTTC.

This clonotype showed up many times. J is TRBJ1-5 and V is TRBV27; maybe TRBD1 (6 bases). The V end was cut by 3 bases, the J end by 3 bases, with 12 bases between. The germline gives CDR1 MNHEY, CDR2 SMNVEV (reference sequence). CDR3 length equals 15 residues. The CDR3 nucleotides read TGTGCCAGCAGTTTTCGGGGGGCGGTCAATCAGCCCCAGCATTTT. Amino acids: CASSFRGAVNQPQHF.

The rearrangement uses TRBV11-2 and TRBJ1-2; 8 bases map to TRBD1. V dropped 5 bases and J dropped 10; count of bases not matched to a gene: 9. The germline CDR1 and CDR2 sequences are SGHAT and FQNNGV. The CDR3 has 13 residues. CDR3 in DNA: TGTGCCAGCAGCCCGACAGGGGTGAAGAACTACACCTTC. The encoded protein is CASSPTGVKNYTF. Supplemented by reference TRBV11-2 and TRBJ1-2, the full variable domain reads EAGVAQSPRYKIIEKRQSVAFWCNPISGHATLYWYQQILGQGPKLLIQFQNNGVVDDSQLPKDRFSAERLKGVDSTLKIQPAKLEDSAVYLCASSPTGVKNYTFGSGTRLTVV.

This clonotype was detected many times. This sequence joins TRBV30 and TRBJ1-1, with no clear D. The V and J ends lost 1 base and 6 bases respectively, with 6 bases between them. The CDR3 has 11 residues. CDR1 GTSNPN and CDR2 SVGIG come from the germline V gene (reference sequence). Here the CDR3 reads CAWSAASEAFF. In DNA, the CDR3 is TGTGCCTGGAGTGCAGCCTCTGAAGCTTTCTTT.

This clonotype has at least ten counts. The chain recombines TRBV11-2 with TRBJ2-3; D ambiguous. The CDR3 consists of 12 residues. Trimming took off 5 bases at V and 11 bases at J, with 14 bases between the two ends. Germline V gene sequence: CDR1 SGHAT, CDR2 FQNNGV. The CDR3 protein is CASSVDRVRQYF. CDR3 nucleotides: TGTGCCAGCAGCGTGGACCGCGTCAGGCAGTATTTT.

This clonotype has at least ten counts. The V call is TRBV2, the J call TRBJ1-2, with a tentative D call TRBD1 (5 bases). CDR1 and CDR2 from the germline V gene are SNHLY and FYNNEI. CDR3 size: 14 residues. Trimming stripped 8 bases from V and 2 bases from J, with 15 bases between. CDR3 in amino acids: CASVRTPNNYGYTF. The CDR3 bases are TGTGCCAGCGTTAGGACACCTAACAACTATGGCTACACCTTC.

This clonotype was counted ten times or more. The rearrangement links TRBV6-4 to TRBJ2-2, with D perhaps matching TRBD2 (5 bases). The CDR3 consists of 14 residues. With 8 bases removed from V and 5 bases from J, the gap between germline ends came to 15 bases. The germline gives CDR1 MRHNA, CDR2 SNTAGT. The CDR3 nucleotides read TGTGCCAGCTCACGGGAACCTTTAACCGGGGAGCTGTTTTTT. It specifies CASSREPLTGELFF.

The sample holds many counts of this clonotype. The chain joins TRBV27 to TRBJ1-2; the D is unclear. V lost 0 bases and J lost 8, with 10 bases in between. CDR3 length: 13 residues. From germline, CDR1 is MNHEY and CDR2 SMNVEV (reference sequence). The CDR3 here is CASSLSMRVGYTF. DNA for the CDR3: TGTGCCAGCAGTTTATCGATGAGGGTAGGCTACACCTTC.

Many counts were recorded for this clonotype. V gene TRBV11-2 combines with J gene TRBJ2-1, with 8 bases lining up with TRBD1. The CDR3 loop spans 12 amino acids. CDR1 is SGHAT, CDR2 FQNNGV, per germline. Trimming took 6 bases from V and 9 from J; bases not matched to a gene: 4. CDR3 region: CASRSDRVEQFF. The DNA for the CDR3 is TGTGCCAGCAGATCGGACAGGGTTGAGCAGTTCTTC.

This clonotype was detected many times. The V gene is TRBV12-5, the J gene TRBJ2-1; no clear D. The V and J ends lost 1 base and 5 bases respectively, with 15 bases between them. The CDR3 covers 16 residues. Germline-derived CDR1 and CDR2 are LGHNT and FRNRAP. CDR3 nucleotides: TGTGCTAGTGGTTTGGCCCGACAAGTGGGAAACAATGAGCAGTTCTTC. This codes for CASGLARQVGNNEQFF.

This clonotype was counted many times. The CDR3 nucleotides are TGTGCCAGCAGTTACTACAGCGCTAGCACAGATACGCAGTATTTT. Protein: CASSYYSASTDTQYF. The chain uses TRBV6-5 and TRBJ2-3; D gene ambiguous. CDR3 length: 15 residues. With 1 base removed from V and 0 bases from J, the gap between germline ends came to 8 bases. Germline-derived CDR1 and CDR2 are MNHEY and SVGAGI.